This T cell receptor (beta chain) was profiled in a study of radiotherapy plus CTLA-4 blockade in lung cancer. Across the study: With less than 40% of patients having disease control, objective responses were seen in roughly 18%.

Some clones are missing from TCRdb's copy, which holds only in-frame ones; the method was immunoSEQ multiplex PCR. This table has approximately 100,000 clones, more than 75% appearing once. Chemo-refractory metastatic non-small-cell lung cancer patients underwent focal radiation alongside CTLA-4 blockade with ipilimumab. On this clone: Its antigen remains unknown.

The CDR3 covers 14 residues. The V gene end was trimmed by 6 bases and the J gene end by 3 bases; junction bases not matched to a gene: 5. Germline V gene data show CDR1 as MNHNS and CDR2 as SASEGT. Overall study results and limits: Early shifts in blood T cell clones, with interferon-beta, reportedly predicted response best. Blood saw expansion of tumor-derived TCR clones after radiotherapy plus ipilimumab.

The gene calls are TRBV6-1 and TRBJ1-2; the match to TRBD1 covers 9 bases. This receptor was taken from a human donor with non-small cell lung cancer that progressed on radiotherapy plus ipilimumab. Some clones in this sample may be carry-over from other donors' samples. Sequenced material: peripheral blood, taken from a patient treated with radiotherapy plus ipilimumab. The CDR3 loop reads CASRQGAKDYGYTF. The DNA of the CDR3 is TGTGCCAGCAGACAGGGGGCAAAGGACTATGGCTACACCTTC.